The present TCR beta chain was sequenced within a study of blood T cell repertoires in COVID-19. Sequencing used immunoSEQ multiplex PCR; TCRdb keeps in-frame clones, though not all of them. The table records under 300,000 clones, around 90% of them present only once. The CDR3 is 16 residues long. Trimming removed 3 bases from V and 2 bases from J, with 14 bases in between. Per germline, CDR1 KGHSH and CDR2 LQKENI. This clone was seen repeatedly, ten times or more. The same CDR3 arises from other DNA sequences in this sample as well. The sequence derives from a woman in her thirties or forties who had recovered from COVID-19. The chain uses TRBV18 and TRBJ2-1; tentative D call: TRBD1 (5 bases). Sequenced input: peripheral blood. The CDR3 sequence: CASSPWTTSPYNEQFF. CDR3 bases: TGTGCCAGCTCACCCTGGACAACCTCCCCCTACAATGAGCAGTTCTTC.